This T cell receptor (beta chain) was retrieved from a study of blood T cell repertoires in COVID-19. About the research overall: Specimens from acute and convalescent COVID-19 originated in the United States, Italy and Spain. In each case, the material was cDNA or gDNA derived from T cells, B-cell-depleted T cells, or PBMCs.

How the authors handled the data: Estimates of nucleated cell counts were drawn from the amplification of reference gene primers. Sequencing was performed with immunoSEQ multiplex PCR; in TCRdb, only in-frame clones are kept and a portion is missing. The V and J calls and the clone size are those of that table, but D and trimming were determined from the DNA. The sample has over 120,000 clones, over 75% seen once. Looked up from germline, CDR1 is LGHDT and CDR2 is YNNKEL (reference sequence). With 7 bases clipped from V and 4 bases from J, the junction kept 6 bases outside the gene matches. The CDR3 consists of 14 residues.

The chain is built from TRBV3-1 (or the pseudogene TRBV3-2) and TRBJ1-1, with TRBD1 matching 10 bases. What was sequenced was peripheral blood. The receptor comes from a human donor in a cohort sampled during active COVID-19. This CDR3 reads CASKRQGAITEAFF. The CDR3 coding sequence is TGTGCCAGCAAGAGACAGGGGGCGATCACTGAAGCTTTCTTT.